This T cell receptor beta chain originates from a study of T cell responses to AZD1222 COVID-19 vaccine. Findings and limits, study-wide: Researchers report vaccine-associated CD4 TCRs spanning spike, with dominance at 160-218 and 743-854. Per reports, nearly half of all spike-specific TCRs target regions that are unmutated in variants. Mostly white British, mostly female donors; authors suggested clonal diversity may be underestimated.

About this clone itself: Its cognate antigen is unknown.

Trimming left V 1 base short and J 1 base short, with 16 bases between. The germline CDR1 and CDR2 sequences are SGHVS and FQNEAQ. There are 17 residues in the CDR3. TCRdb's copy holds only in-frame clones and misses some; the assay was immunoSEQ multiplex PCR. This table has over 120,000 clones, roughly 87% appearing once. The material sequenced was peripheral blood, taken 28 days after the second dose of the MenACWY control vaccine. The chain recombines TRBV7-8 with TRBJ2-5, with D possibly matching TRBD1 (6 bases). The TCR comes from an adult who received the MenACWY meningococcal vaccine as a control. CDR3 sequence (DNA): TGTGCCAGCAGCTTAGGGGTCCGGGACAAAAGCCAAGAGACCCAGTACTTC. Amino acids: CASSLGVRDKSQETQYF.